This TCR beta chain originates from a study of follicular helper T cells after annual influenza vaccination. This CDR3 comprises 12 residues. Trimming cost V 6 bases and J 5 bases, with 9 bases left between them. Germline lookup yields CDR1 MNHNY and CDR2 SVGAGI (reference sequence). TCRdb keeps only in-frame clones here, not all; method: immunoSEQ multiplex PCR. The table lists more than 10,000 clones, more than 75% of them singletons. Documented time point: 2015-2016 season, pre-vaccination. The source of this sequence is an adult who received the influenza vaccine. This chain uses TRBV6-6 with TRBJ2-3; possible D gene TRBD2, 6 bases. The specimen comprised CXCR5+ CD38- circulating T follicular helper cells from blood, sampled on the day of influenza vaccination. The subset: circulating Tfh, non-naive CD4+CXCR5+PD-1+ (ICOS+CD38+ or ICOS-CD38-). The CDR3 region has the DNA TGTGCCAGCAGGTCGGGAGAAGATACGCAGTATTTT. Residues: CASRSGEDTQYF.